This T cell receptor beta chain was sequenced in a study of beta chain features in type 1 diabetes. Study-wide results and limits: For type 1 diabetes patients, VDJ junctions showed fewer insertions and more deletions. It was possible that PCR favored shorter templates, equally so in patients and controls. Patients with Type 1 diabetes showed moderately but significantly shorter TCRB CDR3s in all four CD4+ subsets.

In its sample, this clone was seen a few times. Its antigen is not known. Germline V gives CDR1 LNHNV, CDR2 YYDKDF (reference sequence). Trimming stripped 3 bases from V and 7 bases from J, with 18 bases between. CDR3 length equals 15 residues. Every bit of the isolated RNA underwent reverse transcription, so sequencing read expressed TCRB transcripts. Method: immunoSEQ multiplex PCR; TCRdb's copy keeps in-frame clones and lacks some. The sample contains a few hundred thousand clones, around 21% of which appear only once. The sample taken for sequencing was naive CD4+ T cells from blood. The V and J genes are TRBV15 and TRBJ1-1; the D gene is possibly TRBD1 (5 bases). The TCR originated in a woman aged 40-49 years with type 1 diabetes. CDR3 sequence (DNA): TGTGCCACCAGCAGTAGGTTTGGGGGGGAGGGTGAAGCTTTCTTT. Its protein is CATSSRFGGEGEAFF.